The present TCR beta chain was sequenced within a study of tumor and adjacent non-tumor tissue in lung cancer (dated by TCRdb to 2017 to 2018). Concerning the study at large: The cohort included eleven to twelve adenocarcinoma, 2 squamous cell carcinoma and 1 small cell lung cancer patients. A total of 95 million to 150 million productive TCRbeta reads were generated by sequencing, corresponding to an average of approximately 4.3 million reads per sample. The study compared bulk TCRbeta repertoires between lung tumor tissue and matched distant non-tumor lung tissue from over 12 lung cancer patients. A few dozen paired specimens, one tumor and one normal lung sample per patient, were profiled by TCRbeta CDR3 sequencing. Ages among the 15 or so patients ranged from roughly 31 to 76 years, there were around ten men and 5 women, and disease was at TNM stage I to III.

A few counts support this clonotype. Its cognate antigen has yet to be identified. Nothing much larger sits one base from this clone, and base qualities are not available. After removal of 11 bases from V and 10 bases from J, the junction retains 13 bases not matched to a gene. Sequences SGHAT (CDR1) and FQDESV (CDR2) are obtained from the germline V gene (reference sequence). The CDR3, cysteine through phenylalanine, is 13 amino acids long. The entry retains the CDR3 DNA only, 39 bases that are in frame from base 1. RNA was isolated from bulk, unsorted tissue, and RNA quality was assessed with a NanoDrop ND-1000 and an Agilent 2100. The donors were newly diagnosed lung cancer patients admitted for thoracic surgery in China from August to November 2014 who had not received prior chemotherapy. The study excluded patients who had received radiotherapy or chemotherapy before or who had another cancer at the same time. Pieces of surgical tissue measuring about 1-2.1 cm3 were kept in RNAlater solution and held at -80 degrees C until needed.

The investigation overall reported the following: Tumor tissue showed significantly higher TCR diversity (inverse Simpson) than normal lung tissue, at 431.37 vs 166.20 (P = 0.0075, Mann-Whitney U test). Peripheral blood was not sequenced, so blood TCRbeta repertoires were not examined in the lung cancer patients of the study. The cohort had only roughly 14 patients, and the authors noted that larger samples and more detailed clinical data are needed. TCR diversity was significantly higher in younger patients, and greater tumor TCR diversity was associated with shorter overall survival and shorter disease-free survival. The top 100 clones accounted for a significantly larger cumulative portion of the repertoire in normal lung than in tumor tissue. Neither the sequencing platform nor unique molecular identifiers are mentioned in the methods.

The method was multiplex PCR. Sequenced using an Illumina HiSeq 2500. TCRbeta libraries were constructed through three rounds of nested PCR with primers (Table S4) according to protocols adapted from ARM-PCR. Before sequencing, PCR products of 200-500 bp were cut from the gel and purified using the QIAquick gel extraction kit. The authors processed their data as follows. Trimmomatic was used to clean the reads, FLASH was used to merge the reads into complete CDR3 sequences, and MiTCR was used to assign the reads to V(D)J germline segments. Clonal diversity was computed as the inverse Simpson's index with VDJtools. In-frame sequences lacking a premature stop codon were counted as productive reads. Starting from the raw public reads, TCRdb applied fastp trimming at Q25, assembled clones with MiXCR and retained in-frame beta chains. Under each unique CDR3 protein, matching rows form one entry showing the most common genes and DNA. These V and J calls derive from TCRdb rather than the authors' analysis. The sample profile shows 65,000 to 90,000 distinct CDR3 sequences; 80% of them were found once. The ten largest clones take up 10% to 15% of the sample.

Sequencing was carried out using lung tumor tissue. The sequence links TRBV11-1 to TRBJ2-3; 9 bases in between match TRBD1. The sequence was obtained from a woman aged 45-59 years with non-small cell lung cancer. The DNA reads TGTGCCGGCACAGGGACAGGGATGGATTCGCAGTATTTT. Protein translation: CAGTGTGMDSQYF.